These T cell receptor beta chains were read from a single sample in a study of T cell responses to AZD1222 COVID-19 vaccine. The repertoire was sequenced with immunoSEQ multiplex PCR; TCRdb's copy has only in-frame clones and lacks some. The sample includes roughly 130,000 clones, 88% of them seen just once. The sequences come from peripheral blood, collected on day 0 of AZD1222 vaccination. The receptors originated from an adult in good health. CDR3s include the opening cysteine and the closing phenylalanine or tryptophan. D genes are given only for firm matches. The size entry is marked missing in some rows and otherwise reads once, few, many or a size class.

size	V	J	D	DNA	CDR3
-	TRBV24-1	TRBJ1-1	-	TGTGCCACCAGCTCTTACAACACTGAAGCTTTCTTT	CATSSYNTEAFF
-	TRBV6-5	TRBJ1-2	-	TGTGCCAGCAGTTCCATCCAGGGGTTGGGCTACACCTTC	CASSSIQGLGYTF
-	TRBV28	TRBJ2-7	-	TGTGCCAGCACACGGGTACCCTACGAGCAGTACTTC	CASTRVPYEQYF
-	TRBV2	TRBJ2-2	TRBD1	TGTGCCAGCAGCCGGACAGGGGGACCCGGGGAGCTGTTTTTT	CASSRTGGPGELFF
-	TRBV7-9	TRBJ1-3	-	TGTGCCAGCAGCTTAGCCGCGGCCCACTCTGGAAACACCATATATTTT	CASSLAAAHSGNTIYF
-	TRBV25-1	TRBJ1-5	-	TGTGCCAGCAGTGTGGGTGATCAGCCCCAGCATTTT	CASSVGDQPQHF
once	TRBV11-2	TRBJ2-7	-	TGTGCCAGCAGCTTCCCCTCCGTGGTCACCTACGAGCAGTACTTC	CASSFPSVVTYEQYF
-	TRBV3-1/TRBV3-2	TRBJ1-6	-	TGTGCCAGCAGCCCGACAGGCAAGGCCTATAATTCACCCCTCCACTTT	CASSPTGKAYNSPLHF
-	TRBV5-1	TRBJ1-2	-	TGCGCCAGCAGCTTGGTATCAGGGAAGGATGGCTACACCTTC	CASSLVSGKDGYTF
-	TRBV4-1	TRBJ1-4	-	TGCGCCAGCAGCCAAGTAGGGGTCGTTAATGAAAAACTGTTTTTT	CASSQVGVVNEKLFF
-	TRBV9	TRBJ2-3	TRBD1	TGTGCCAGCAGCGTAGGGTTGGGGACAGGAGGAGATACGCAGTATTTT	CASSVGLGTGGDTQYF
-	TRBV14	TRBJ2-5	-	TGTGCCAGCAGCCGCAAAGACTGGCAAGAGACCCAGTACTTC	CASSRKDWQETQYF
-	TRBV13	TRBJ2-2	TRBD1	TGTGCCAGCAGCGATGAGACAGGGGTTAACACCGGGGAGCTGTTTTTT	CASSDETGVNTGELFF
-	TRBV5-5	TRBJ2-1	-	TGTGCCAGCAGCTTTATTCTCGACCTCTCCTACAATGAGCAGTTCTTC	CASSFILDLSYNEQFF
few	TRBV4-1	TRBJ1-6	-	TGCGCCAGCAGCCAATCCCCTGCCGTTAGCTATAATTCACCCCTCCACTTT	CASSQSPAVSYNSPLHF
-	TRBV18	TRBJ1-2	-	TGTGCCAGCTCCCGAAATGACCCCAGCGGTTCTAACTATGGCTACACCTTC	CASSRNDPSGSNYGYTF